The 17 T cell receptor beta chains below all came from one sample that was sequenced in a study of T cell responses to AZD1222 COVID-19 vaccine. Only in-frame clones appear in the TCRdb table, and some are missing; sequencing was by immunoSEQ multiplex PCR. Of 150,000 to 200,000 clones in the sample, 85% to 95% were seen once. Sequenced here: peripheral blood, sampled on day 0 of AZD1222 vaccination. All receptors come from an adult in good health.

This rearrangement joins TRBV5-1 to TRBJ2-7; possible D gene TRBD2, 5 bases. The CDR3 is 13 residues long. The germline gives CDR1 SGHRS, CDR2 YFSETQ. V lost 5 bases and J lost 0, with 9 bases in between. CDR3 DNA: TGCGCCAGCAGTCCAGGACTCTCCTACGAGCAGTACTTC. This gives the protein CASSPGLSYEQYF.

The chain has TRBV6-5 and TRBJ1-1, with a weak D call TRBD1 (6 bases). CDR3 size: 15 residues. The germline V gene encodes CDR1 MNHEY and CDR2 SVGAGI. Between the trimmed V and J ends, which lost 6 bases and 1 base, there was a span of 15 bases. Here the CDR3 reads CASRRRTAQNTEAFF. CDR3 bases: TGTGCCAGCAGACGCCGGACAGCACAGAACACTGAAGCTTTCTTT.

V and J are TRBV7-2 and TRBJ1-3; D is uncertain. Germline V lookup: CDR1 SGHTA, CDR2 FQGNSA. The V end lost 1 base, the J end lost 0 bases, and 4 bases lay between the germline ends. The CDR3 sequence is 14 residues long. CDR3 coding DNA: TGTGCCAGCAGCTTAGGGCACTCTGGAAACACCATATATTTT. Translating it yields CASSLGHSGNTIYF.

The V gene is TRBV2, the J gene TRBJ1-5, with D possibly TRBD1 on 5 matching bases. Germline V CDR1 and CDR2: SNHLY, FYNNEI. The CDR3 loop spans 14 amino acids. V lost 10 bases, J lost 0 bases, and 13 bases lay in between. The CDR3 coding sequence is TGTGCCACGACTACAGGTTATAGCAATCAGCCCCAGCATTTT. Its protein is CATTTGYSNQPQHF.

Written as DNA, the CDR3 is TGTGCCAGCAGCTTTTACACGGAGGCCGGGGAGCTGTTTTTT. Its translation: CASSFYTEAGELFF. The chain is built from TRBV5-5 and TRBJ2-2, with a tentative D call TRBD2 (5 bases). The V end was cut by 2 bases, the J end by 6 bases, with 11 bases between. The germline V gene encodes CDR1 SGHKS and CDR2 YYEKEE (reference sequence). CDR3 length: 14 amino acids.

The chain employs TRBV5-6 and TRBJ2-2, with 8 positions matching TRBD1. CDR1 is SGHDT, CDR2 YYEEEE, per germline. The V gene end was trimmed by 4 bases and the J gene end by 9 bases; junction bases not matched to a gene: 2. The CDR3 covers 12 residues. CDR3 amino acids: CASSGRGRELFF. The DNA of the CDR3 is TGTGCCAGCAGCGGCAGGGGGCGGGAGCTGTTTTTT.

The rearrangement uses TRBV27 and TRBJ2-2; 8 bases fit TRBD1. CDR1 MNHEY and CDR2 SMNVEV come from the germline V gene (reference sequence). The CDR3 totals 15 residues. V trimming: 6 bases; J trimming: 0 bases; junction bases outside the gene matches: 3. DNA for the CDR3: TGTGCCAGCAGCGGGACAGGTTCGAACACCGGGGAGCTGTTTTTT. Its translation is CASSGTGSNTGELFF.

This chain uses TRBV6-5 with TRBJ1-2; D possibly corresponds to TRBD1 (6 bases). The CDR3 is 13 amino acids. V was clipped by 8 bases and J by 0 bases, with 10 bases between them. The germline gives CDR1 MNHEY, CDR2 SVGAGI. The CDR3 loop is CASRDTANYGYTF. DNA for the CDR3: TGTGCCAGCCGGGACACGGCTAACTATGGCTACACCTTC.

A single count supports this clone. This sequence joins TRBV11-2 and TRBJ2-2; D unclear. Germline lookup yields CDR1 SGHAT and CDR2 FQNNGV. The length of the CDR3 is 11 residues. Trimming removed 1 base at V and 9 bases at J, with 3 bases between. The CDR3: CASSLVRELFF. The CDR3 DNA follows: TGTGCCAGCAGCTTAGTCAGGGAGCTGTTTTTT.

The chain couples TRBV9 to TRBJ2-1; no definite D call. The germline CDR1 and CDR2 sequences are SGDLS and YYNGEE. Trimming took off 1 base at V and 4 bases at J, with 18 bases between the two ends. This CDR3 is 17 amino acids long. The CDR3 DNA reads TGTGCCAGCAGCGTACAATCGACTGACTCGTTTTACAATGAGCAGTTCTTC. Its protein is CASSVQSTDSFYNEQFF. The full variable domain, with the rest looked up from reference TRBV9 and TRBJ2-1, is DSGVTQTPKHLITATGQRVTLRCSPRSGDLSVYWYQQSLDQGLQFLIQYYNGEERAKGNILERFSAQQFPDLHSELNLSSLELGDSALYFCASSVQSTDSFYNEQFFGPGTRLTVL.

This clone occurred once. This sequence joins TRBV3-1 (or the pseudogene TRBV3-2) and TRBJ1-1, with 9 bases fitting TRBD1. There are 15 residues in the CDR3. The germline CDR1 and CDR2 sequences are LGHDT and YNNKEL (reference sequence). V was clipped by 4 bases and J by 1 base; unmatched bases: 4. The CDR3 sequence: CASSLQGAGNTEAFF. The CDR3 DNA follows: TGTGCCAGCAGCCTACAGGGGGCTGGGAACACTGAAGCTTTCTTT.

This clone came up once. CDR3 nucleotides: TGTGCCAGCAGCCAACTGGTCGGGGCGCAGGGCGCTGAAGCTTTCTTT. The encoded protein is CASSQLVGAQGAEAFF. This sequence joins TRBV3-1 (or the pseudogene TRBV3-2) and TRBJ1-1, with D possibly TRBD1 on 5 matching bases. Germline V lookup: CDR1 LGHDT, CDR2 YNNKEL (reference sequence). This CDR3 spans 16 amino acids. V was trimmed by 2 bases and J by 6 bases, leaving 19 bases between them.

The rearrangement links TRBV18 to TRBJ1-1, with D unclear. V was clipped by 4 bases and J by 1 base, with 10 bases between them. The CDR3 contains 14 residues. In germline, CDR1 is KGHSH, CDR2 LQKENI. The CDR3 loop is CASSLSRTNTEAFF. Here the CDR3 DNA reads TGTGCCAGCTCACTATCCAGGACGAACACTGAAGCTTTCTTT.

The genes are TRBV5-1 and TRBJ1-1, with a weak D call TRBD1 (5 bases). CDR1 and CDR2 (germline): SGHRS, YFSETQ. The CDR3 has 18 amino acids. V was trimmed by 7 bases and J by 0 bases, leaving 25 bases between them. CDR3 sequence (DNA): TGCGCCAGCGGTAAGGTTTGGGCAGGGTACGGGGTGAACACTGAAGCTTTCTTT. It specifies CASGKVWAGYGVNTEAFF.

The chain employs TRBV3-1 (or the pseudogene TRBV3-2) and TRBJ2-1; 11 bases agree with TRBD2. The CDR3 extends over 15 amino acids. Germline V gene lookup returns CDR1 LGHDT and CDR2 YNNKEL (reference sequence). The trim removed 4 bases at V and 3 bases at J, leaving 2 bases unmatched. CDR3: CASSPTSGGYNEQFF. The CDR3 DNA is TGTGCCAGCAGCCCTACTAGCGGGGGCTACAATGAGCAGTTCTTC.

V and J are TRBV5-1 and TRBJ1-6; 7 bases match TRBD1. J gave up 8 bases and V 4 bases, and 3 bases lay outside the gene matches. Germline values: CDR1 SGHRS, CDR2 YFSETQ. CDR3 length: 13 residues. In nucleotides, the CDR3 is TGCGCCAGCAGCCTTGGACAGGATTCACCCCTCCACTTT. It codes for CASSLGQDSPLHF.

The chain couples TRBV4-1 to TRBJ2-3; 8 bases map to TRBD2. CDR3 size: 16 residues. The V segment lost 1 base and the J segment 6 bases; nucleotides outside the gene matches: 9. Germline V gene lookup returns CDR1 MGHRA and CDR2 YSYEKL. This CDR3 is CASSQALAGGLDTQYF. As DNA, the CDR3 is TGCGCCAGCAGCCAAGCTTTGGCGGGGGGTCTGGATACGCAGTATTTT.